The sample holds one count of the clone carrying this T cell receptor beta chain. The sample belongs to a study of blood T cell repertoires in COVID-19. Study context: There were acute and convalescent COVID-19 samples, and they came from the United States, Italy and Spain. In each case, the material was cDNA or gDNA derived from T cells, B-cell-depleted T cells, or PBMCs.

The CDR3 sequence is 14 residues long. Trimming removed 7 bases from V and 4 bases from J; junction bases left unmatched: 6. Looked up from germline, CDR1 is SGHKS and CDR2 is YYEKEE (reference sequence). Authors' analysis steps: Researchers report that nucleated cell counts were estimated from reference gene primer amplification. The repertoire was sequenced with immunoSEQ multiplex PCR; TCRdb's copy has only in-frame clones and lacks some. D and trimming were read from the DNA, whereas the V and J calls and clone size are those reported in that table. The table includes 200,000 to 250,000 clones, 80% detected once.

The J gene is TRBJ2-1, the V gene TRBV5-5, with 9 bases lining up with TRBD2. Material: peripheral blood. The sequence was obtained from an older woman with acute or convalescent COVID-19. The CDR3 sequence: CASVEAGGYNEQFF. Here the CDR3 DNA reads TGTGCCAGCGTTGAGGCGGGAGGGTACAATGAGCAGTTCTTC.